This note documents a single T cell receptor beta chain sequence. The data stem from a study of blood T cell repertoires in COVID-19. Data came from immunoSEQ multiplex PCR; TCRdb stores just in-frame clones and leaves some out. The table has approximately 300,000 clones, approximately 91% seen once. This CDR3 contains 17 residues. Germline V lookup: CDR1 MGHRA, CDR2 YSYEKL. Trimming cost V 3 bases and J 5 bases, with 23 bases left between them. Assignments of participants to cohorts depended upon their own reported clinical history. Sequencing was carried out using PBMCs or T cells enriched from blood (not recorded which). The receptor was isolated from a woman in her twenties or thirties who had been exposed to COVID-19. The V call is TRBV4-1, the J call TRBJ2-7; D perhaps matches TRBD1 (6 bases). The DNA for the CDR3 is TGCGCCAGCAGCCACCCCTCCCCCAGGGGTCGGGGACACGAGCAGTACTTC. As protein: CASSHPSPRGRGHEQYF.